This T cell receptor beta chain was observed in a study of blood T cells in healthy people across ages. V shed 9 bases and J 5 bases; nucleotides not matched to a gene: 10. This CDR3 contains 14 residues. Germline assignment: CDR1 MNHEY and CDR2 SMNVEV (reference sequence). Together with a sample-barcoded 5' primer, a J-beta primer mix was included in a second PCR lasting about 7 to 11 cycles. TCRdb analysed the 5' RACE reads with MiXCR anew, one entry per CDR3 protein. The top ten clones hold roughly 9.4% of a sample with roughly 550,000 distinct CDR3 sequences, approximately 25% of them seen once. Concerning this clonotype itself: What it binds is unknown.

Findings of the study overall: Diversity of TCR beta per million T cells declined in a roughly linear way with age.

This same sample was also part of a study on T cells of mothers and their children. According to that study: All extracted RNA went into cDNA synthesis, 1.5 ug per 15 ul. An overlap that was slightly higher, though non-significant, was seen in related mother-child pairs versus unrelated pairs.

The sample was blood. This sequence was found in a boy aged 5-17 years in good health. The chain is built from TRBV27 and TRBJ2-4, with TRBD1 identical over 7 bases. The chain's CDR3 is CASGRGQSQNIQYF. The CDR3, as DNA: TGTGCCAGTGGCCGGGGACAGTCACAAAACATTCAGTACTTC.